One sample yielded the 15 T cell receptor beta chains listed below, sequenced in a study of blood T cell repertoires in COVID-19. Repertoires were generated with immunoSEQ multiplex PCR, while TCRdb's copy carries only in-frame clones and drops some. Of under 80,000 clones listed, approximately 84% were seen once; the top ten hold 12%. The sequenced material came from peripheral blood. The source is a human donor in a cohort sampled during active COVID-19.

The chain uses TRBV14 and TRBJ2-1, with D possibly TRBD2 on 6 matching bases. V shed 3 bases and J shed 6 bases, with 15 bases lying between them. This CDR3 comprises 15 residues. Germline V CDR1 and CDR2: SGHDN, FVKESK. In DNA, the CDR3 is TGTGCCAGCAGCCATCGCCCGGGGGTGGGCAATGAGCAGTTCTTC. Translating gives CASSHRPGVGNEQFF.

The chain couples TRBV7-9 to TRBJ2-2; TRBD1 matches 8 bases. Germline trimming cut 7 bases from V and 4 bases from J; bases unmatched to any gene: 8. Per the germline V gene, CDR1 is SEHNR and CDR2 is FQNEAQ (reference sequence). The CDR3 spans 15 residues. The chain's CDR3 is CASTPDRVSTGELFF. In nucleotides, the CDR3 is TGTGCCAGCACCCCGGACAGGGTTAGCACCGGGGAGCTGTTTTTT.

The chain joins TRBV28 to TRBJ1-1, with 8 nucleotides matching TRBD1. Unmatched junction bases numbered 2, after V lost 4 bases and J lost 1 base. Germline V lookup: CDR1 MDHEN, CDR2 SYDVKM. The length of the CDR3 is 14 residues. As DNA, the CDR3 is TGTGCCAGCAGTTATGGACAGGGGAACACTGAAGCTTTCTTT. This gives the protein CASSYGQGNTEAFF.

CDR3 sequence: CASSQEFSGFNQPQHF. The CDR3 coding sequence is TGCGCCAGCAGCCAAGAATTTTCGGGGTTCAATCAGCCCCAGCATTTT. The chain recombines TRBV4-3 with TRBJ1-5; no clear D gene. The germline CDR1 and CDR2 sequences are LGHNA and YSLEER. V was clipped by 0 bases and J by 3 bases, with 12 bases between them. This CDR3 has 16 amino acids.

The gene calls are TRBV7-9 and TRBJ1-1; 7 positions match TRBD1. From germline, CDR1 is SEHNR and CDR2 FQNEAQ (reference sequence). The CDR3 loop spans 14 amino acids. V dropped 3 bases and J dropped 3; count of bases not matched to a gene: 4. The CDR3 region is CASSFDREYTEAFF. In nucleotides, the CDR3 is TGTGCCAGCAGCTTTGACAGGGAGTACACTGAAGCTTTCTTT.

The V gene is TRBV19, the J gene TRBJ2-5, with D possibly TRBD2 on 6 matching bases. CDR3 length equals 15 residues. CDR1 is LNHDA and CDR2 is SQIVND in the germline V gene (reference sequence). V lost 5 bases and J 8 bases, leaving 21 bases between the germline ends. CDR3 DNA: TGTGCCAGTAGTCGATACAATGGAGGGGTGGAAACCCAGTACTTC. It specifies CASSRYNGGVETQYF.

The V call is TRBV24-1, the J call TRBJ2-2; 8 bases agree with TRBD1. The CDR3 spans 16 residues. V lost 2 bases, J lost 1 base, and 2 bases stayed unmatched. CDR1 KGHDR and CDR2 SFDVKD come from the germline V gene. CDR3 amino acids: CATSDWTGLNTGELFF. The CDR3, as DNA: TGTGCCACCAGTGATTGGACAGGGCTGAACACCGGGGAGCTGTTTTTT.

The gene calls are TRBV5-6 and TRBJ1-2, with TRBD1 as a possible D gene (6 bases). Trimming shortened V by 3 bases and J by 4 bases, and 25 bases separated the two germline ends. CDR1 and CDR2 from the germline V gene are SGHDT and YYEEEE. The CDR3 is 18 amino acids. The CDR3: CASSSMMTGDPLIYGYTF. DNA of the CDR3: TGTGCCAGCAGCTCCATGATGACAGGCGACCCCTTGATCTATGGCTACACCTTC. Full variable domain (missing parts from reference TRBV5-6 and TRBJ1-2): DAGVTQSPTHLIKTRGQQVTLRCSPKSGHDTVSWYQQALGQGPQFIFQYYEEEERQRGNFPDRFSGHQFPNYSSELNVNALLLGDSALYLCASSSMMTGDPLIYGYTFGSGTRLTVV.

The gene calls are TRBV4-1 and TRBJ2-7, with 9 positions matching TRBD1. There are 15 residues in the CDR3. The trim removed 1 base at V and 2 bases at J, leaving 3 bases unmatched. Germline V gene lookup returns CDR1 MGHRA and CDR2 YSYEKL. CDR3 in amino acids: CASSQGTGATYEQYF. CDR3 coding DNA: TGCGCCAGCAGCCAAGGGACAGGGGCTACCTACGAGCAGTACTTC.

J is TRBJ2-3 and V is TRBV24-1; 9 bases fit TRBD1. The germline gives CDR1 KGHDR, CDR2 SFDVKD. V shed 1 base and J 1 base; nucleotides not matched to a gene: 2. The CDR3 extends over 16 amino acids. In nucleotides, the CDR3 is TGTGCCACCAGTGATTTTAGGACAGGGGGCACAGATACGCAGTATTTT. It is translated as CATSDFRTGGTDTQYF.

The chain has TRBV28 and TRBJ1-2; 7 bases line up with TRBD1. CDR1 is MDHEN, CDR2 SYDVKM, per germline. The J segment lost 6 bases and the V segment lost 5 bases, leaving 9 bases of the junction unmatched. This CDR3 is 14 amino acids long. The chain's CDR3 is CASSPPGDRDGYTF. The CDR3 coding sequence is TGTGCCAGCAGTCCTCCGGGGGACAGAGATGGCTACACCTTC.

The CDR3 protein is CASSPAGTNEQYF. In DNA form, the CDR3 reads TGTGCCAGCAGCCCTGCGGGGACGAACGAGCAGTACTTC. The chain couples TRBV5-4 to TRBJ2-7; possible D gene TRBD2, 6 bases. V was trimmed by 4 bases and J by 5 bases, leaving 13 bases between them. Per the germline V gene, CDR1 is SGHNT and CDR2 is YYREEE (reference sequence). CDR3 length equals 13 residues.

This chain links TRBV18 with TRBJ2-7, with a possible D match to TRBD1 (6 bases). The CDR3 extends over 14 amino acids. Trimming cost V 6 bases and J 1 base, with 13 bases left between them. Germline CDR1 is KGHSH and CDR2 is LQKENI. DNA of the CDR3: TGTGCCAGCTCCTCCCGGACAGCTTCCTACGAGCAGTACTTC. Translating gives CASSSRTASYEQYF. The full variable domain, with the rest looked up from reference TRBV18 and TRBJ2-7, is NAGVMQNPRHLVRRRGQEARLRCSPMKGHSHVYWYRQLPEEGLKFMVYLQKENIIDESGMPKERFSAEFPKEGPSILRIQQVVRGDSAAYFCASSSRTASYEQYFGPGTRLTVT.

V usage is TRBV28 and J usage is TRBJ1-2; D is ambiguous. V was clipped by 6 bases and J by 0 bases, with 8 bases between them. The CDR3 extends over 13 amino acids. CDR1 and CDR2 from the germline V gene are MDHEN and SYDVKM. CDR3 sequence reads: CASSRLANYGYTF. The CDR3 DNA reads as TGTGCCAGCAGCCGACTGGCTAACTATGGCTACACCTTC.

This rearrangement joins TRBV5-1 to TRBJ2-2; TRBD2 is a possible D gene (6 bases). Trimming pared 10 bases from V and 2 bases from J, leaving 12 bases between. This CDR3 spans 13 amino acids. Germline CDR1 SGHRS, CDR2 YFSETQ. The CDR3, as DNA: TGCGCCGGTACGGACTATAACACCGGGGAGCTGTTTTTT. This translates into CAGTDYNTGELFF.